This TCR beta chain was documented in a study of T-cell reconstitution after alpha-beta-depleted transplantation in children. The study, taken as a whole, reports: In some patients, recipient T cells and intrathymic progenitors surviving conditioning explained high day-60 diversity. One year post-transplant, T-cell counts and diversity were largely derived from T cells produced anew. Several hundred expanded graft clones reportedly were the source of alpha-beta T cells about two months after transplant.

Preparation of the TCRbeta library was carried out with unique molecular identifiers. One entry per CDR3 protein, called by TCRdb with MiXCR from the PCR reads. In the table there are about 160,000 distinct CDR3 sequences, around 10% of which are singletons. The CDR3 runs to 15 residues. The V segment lost 0 bases and the J segment 0 bases; nucleotides outside the gene matches: 5. CDR1 is DFQATT and CDR2 is SNEGSKA in the germline V gene (reference sequence). This clonotype occurred many times. No antigen is known for it. This chain uses TRBV20-1 with TRBJ2-7, with 7 nucleotides matching TRBD2. This sequence was found in a boy aged 2 to 9 with acute myeloid leukemia, due to receive a stem cell transplant. The source was PBMCs, collected before TCRalphabeta/CD19-depleted stem cell transplant. In nucleotides, the CDR3 is TGCAGTGCTAGAGATCATTGGACTAGCTCCTACGAGCAGTACTTC. Amino acids: CSARDHWTSSYEQYF.